The 14 T cell receptor beta chains given below trace back to one sample, sequenced in a study of patients and donors after allogeneic stem cell transplantation. One entry per CDR3 protein, called by TCRdb with MiXCR from the RT-PCR reads. Of approximately 200,000 distinct CDR3 sequences in the sample, around 40% were seen once. The sample consisted of blood, either unsorted or a sorted T cell fraction (not recorded which). These receptors originate from a human donor who was either an allogeneic HSCT recipient or a stem cell or donor lymphocyte infusion donor (not recorded which). It is not recorded whose cells these are; they may come from a transplant donor.

This clonotype was counted a few times. The V gene is TRBV7-2, the J gene TRBJ2-5; tentatively, D is TRBD2 (6 bases). The CDR3 has 14 amino acids. Germline lookup yields CDR1 SGHTA and CDR2 FQGNSA. Deletions cut 1 base from V and 6 bases from J, with 12 bases between. The CDR3 coding sequence is TGTGCCAGCAGCTTAGAGGAGGGGAGAAAGACCCAGTACTTC. The encoded protein is CASSLEEGRKTQYF.

This rearrangement joins TRBV10-3 to TRBJ2-3; 7 nucleotides align to TRBD1. With V trimmed by 8 bases and J by 0 bases, 5 bases remained unmatched. The CDR3 consists of 14 residues. The germline gives CDR1 ENHRY, CDR2 SYGVKD. The CDR3 DNA reads TGTGCCATCGGACAGGACCCTAGCACAGATACGCAGTATTTT. Translated, it gives CAIGQDPSTDTQYF.

This clonotype was counted only a few times. The gene calls are TRBV7-2 and TRBJ1-5; unclear D gene. The CDR3 runs 13 residues. V was cut by 1 base and J by 5 bases, with 6 bases left in between. In germline, CDR1 is SGHTA, CDR2 FQGNSA. CDR3 in amino acids: CASSLGIHQPQHF. In DNA, the CDR3 is TGTGCCAGCAGCTTAGGGATACATCAGCCCCAGCATTTT.

This clonotype has a handful of counts. This sequence joins TRBV7-9 and TRBJ2-7; maybe TRBD1 (6 bases). V dropped 5 bases and J dropped 4 bases, with 12 bases sitting between them. This CDR3 comprises 13 residues. Germline CDR1 and CDR2: SEHNR and FQNEAQ (reference sequence). CDR3 in DNA: TGTGCCAGCAGCGTAGACAGGCCGTACGAGCAGTACTTC. This translates into CASSVDRPYEQYF. Combining the CDR3 with reference TRBV7-9 and TRBJ2-7 gives the whole variable domain DTGVSQNPRHKITKRGQNVTFRCDPISEHNRLYWYRQTLGQGPEFLTYFQNEAQLEKSRLLSDRFSAERPKGSFSTLEIQRTEQGDSAMYLCASSVDRPYEQYFGPGTRLTVT.

This clonotype appeared a single time. The rearrangement links TRBV9 to TRBJ1-6, with D perhaps matching TRBD1 (5 bases). The CDR3 loop spans 17 amino acids. V lost 1 base to trimming and J lost 0 bases, with 11 bases between them. Germline V CDR1 and CDR2: SGDLS, YYNGEE. Written as DNA, the CDR3 is TGTGCCAGCAGCGTATCCGGGGCGAACTCCTATAATTCACCCCTCCACTTT. This sequence encodes CASSVSGANSYNSPLHF.

This clonotype was counted a few times. The chain joins TRBV7-6 to TRBJ2-3; D possibly corresponds to TRBD1 (5 bases). CDR1 and CDR2 from the germline V gene are SGHVS and FNYEAQ. V shed 3 bases and J shed 1 base, with 8 bases lying between them. CDR3 length equals 14 residues. This CDR3 reads CASSFRVGTDTQYF. The CDR3 DNA reads TGTGCCAGCAGCTTCAGGGTGGGCACAGATACGCAGTATTTT.

This clonotype has only a few counts. DNA for the CDR3: TGTGCCATCAGGGGGACTAAAACGGAAGTGGGCATCTCCTATGGCTACACCTTC. Protein sequence: CAIRGTKTEVGISYGYTF. V and J are TRBV10-3 and TRBJ1-2, with a weak D call TRBD1 (5 bases). Trimming left V 6 bases short and J 4 bases short, with 27 bases between. This CDR3 contains 18 residues. Germline loops: CDR1 ENHRY, CDR2 SYGVKD.

This clonotype was seen a few times. J is TRBJ1-3 and V is TRBV28, with a possible D match to TRBD1 (6 bases). CDR3 length: 13 amino acids. V lost 8 bases to trimming and J lost 0 bases, with 8 bases between them. The germline V gene encodes CDR1 MDHEN and CDR2 SYDVKM. The DNA of the CDR3 is TGTGCCAGCGGGGACAACTCTGGAAACACCATATATTTT. Residues: CASGDNSGNTIYF.

This clonotype was found a few times. The rearrangement joins TRBV5-1 to TRBJ2-7, with D uncertain. CDR3 size: 14 residues. Germline lookup yields CDR1 SGHRS and CDR2 YFSETQ. Deletions cut 2 bases from V and 2 bases from J, with 11 bases between. CDR3 sequence reads: CASSLIEKPYEQYF. The CDR3 DNA reads TGCGCCAGCAGCTTAATCGAGAAACCCTACGAGCAGTACTTC.

This clonotype was recorded a few times. The chain recombines TRBV28 with TRBJ2-7; 12 bases match TRBD1. V shed 6 bases and J 1 base; nucleotides not matched to a gene: 4. Germline values: CDR1 MDHEN, CDR2 SYDVKM. This CDR3 contains 15 residues. In nucleotides, the CDR3 is TGTGCCAGCAGCTGGGACAGGGGGCGGTCCTACGAGCAGTACTTC. This encodes CASSWDRGRSYEQYF.

The gene calls are TRBV21-1 and TRBJ1-5; TRBD1 is the table's D call, not checked against the DNA. TRBV21-1 is termed a pseudogene. The CDR3 has 11 residues. DNA of the CDR3: TGTGCCAGCAGCCCCTGTCAGCCCCAGCATTTT. It is translated as CASSPCQPQHF.

The chain is built from TRBV12-3 or TRBV12-4 and TRBJ1-1; possible D gene TRBD1, 6 bases. V was trimmed by 5 bases and J by 9 bases, leaving 13 bases between them. The CDR3 totals 12 residues. The DNA for the CDR3 is TGTGCCAGCAGTAGACCACAGGGAAAAGCTTTCTTT. It specifies CASSRPQGKAFF.

The genes are TRBV20-1 and TRBJ1-1; possibly TRBD1 for D (5 bases). CDR1 and CDR2 (germline): DFQATT, SNEGSKA (reference sequence). The CDR3 is made up of 12 amino acids. CDR3 sequence (DNA): TGCAGGCCGACAGCCGGGGGCACTGAAGCTTTCTTT. This translates into CRPTAGGTEAFF.

This clonotype was detected a few times. The chain links TRBV20-1 to TRBJ1-6; D is unresolved. Trimming stripped 5 bases from V and 7 bases from J, with 12 bases between. The CDR3 spans 13 residues. Germline values: CDR1 DFQATT, CDR2 SNEGSKA (reference sequence). This CDR3 reads CSAPAGWNSPLHF. In DNA, the CDR3 is TGCAGTGCTCCGGCAGGATGGAATTCACCCCTCCACTTT.